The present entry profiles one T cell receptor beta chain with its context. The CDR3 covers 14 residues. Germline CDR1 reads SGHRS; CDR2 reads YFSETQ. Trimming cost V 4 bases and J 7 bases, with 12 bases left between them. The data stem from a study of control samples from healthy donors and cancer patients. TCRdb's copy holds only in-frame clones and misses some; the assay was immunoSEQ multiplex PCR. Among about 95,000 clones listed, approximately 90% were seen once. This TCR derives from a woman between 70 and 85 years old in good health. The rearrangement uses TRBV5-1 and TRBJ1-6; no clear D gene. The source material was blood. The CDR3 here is CASSPGSENSPLHF. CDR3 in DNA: TGCGCCAGCAGCCCCGGGTCAGAGAATTCACCCCTCCACTTT.